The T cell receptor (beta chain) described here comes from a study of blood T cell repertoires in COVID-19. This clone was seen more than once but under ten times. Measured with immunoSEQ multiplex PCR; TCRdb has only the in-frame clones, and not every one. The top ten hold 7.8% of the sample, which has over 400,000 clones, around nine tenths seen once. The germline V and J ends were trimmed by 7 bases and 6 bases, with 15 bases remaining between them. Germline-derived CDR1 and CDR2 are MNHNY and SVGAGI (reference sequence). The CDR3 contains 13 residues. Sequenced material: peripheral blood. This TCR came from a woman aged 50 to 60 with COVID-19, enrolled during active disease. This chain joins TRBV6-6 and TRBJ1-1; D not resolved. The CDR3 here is CASIQASRAEAFF. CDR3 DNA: TGTGCCAGCATCCAGGCCTCGAGGGCTGAAGCTTTCTTT.